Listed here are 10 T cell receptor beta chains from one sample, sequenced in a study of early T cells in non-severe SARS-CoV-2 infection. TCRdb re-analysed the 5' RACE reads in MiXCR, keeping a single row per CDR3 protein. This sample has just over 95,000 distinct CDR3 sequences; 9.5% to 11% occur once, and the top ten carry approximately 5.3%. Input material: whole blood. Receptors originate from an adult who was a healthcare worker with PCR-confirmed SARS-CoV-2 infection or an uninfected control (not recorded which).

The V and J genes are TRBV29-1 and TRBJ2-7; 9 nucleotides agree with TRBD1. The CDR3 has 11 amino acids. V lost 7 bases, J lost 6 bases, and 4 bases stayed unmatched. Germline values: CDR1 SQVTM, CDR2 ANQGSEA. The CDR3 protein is CSADRGGEQYF. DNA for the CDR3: TGCAGCGCTGACAGGGGGGGCGAGCAGTACTTC.

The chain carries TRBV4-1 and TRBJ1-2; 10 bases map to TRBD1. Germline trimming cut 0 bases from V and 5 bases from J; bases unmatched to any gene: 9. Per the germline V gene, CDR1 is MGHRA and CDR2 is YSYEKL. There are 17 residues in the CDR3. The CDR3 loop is CASSQDRQGATGYGYTF. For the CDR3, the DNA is TGCGCCAGCAGCCAAGACCGACAGGGGGCTACGGGGTATGGCTACACCTTC.

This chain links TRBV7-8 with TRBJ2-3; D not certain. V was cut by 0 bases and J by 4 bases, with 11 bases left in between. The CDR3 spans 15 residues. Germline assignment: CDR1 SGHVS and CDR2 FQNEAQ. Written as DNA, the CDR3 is TGTGCCAGCAGCTTAGCGGTGGACGTGGCAGATACGCAGTATTTT. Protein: CASSLAVDVADTQYF.

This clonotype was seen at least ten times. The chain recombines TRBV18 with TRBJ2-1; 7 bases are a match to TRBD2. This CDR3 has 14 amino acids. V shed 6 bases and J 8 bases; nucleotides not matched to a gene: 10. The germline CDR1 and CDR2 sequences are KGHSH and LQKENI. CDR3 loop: CASSRAGRPDEQFF. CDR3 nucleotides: TGTGCCAGCTCCCGAGCGGGGCGCCCCGATGAGCAGTTCTTC. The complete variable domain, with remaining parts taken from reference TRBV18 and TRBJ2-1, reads NAGVMQNPRHLVRRRGQEARLRCSPMKGHSHVYWYRQLPEEGLKFMVYLQKENIIDESGMPKERFSAEFPKEGPSILRIQQVVRGDSAAYFCASSRAGRPDEQFFGPGTRLTVL.

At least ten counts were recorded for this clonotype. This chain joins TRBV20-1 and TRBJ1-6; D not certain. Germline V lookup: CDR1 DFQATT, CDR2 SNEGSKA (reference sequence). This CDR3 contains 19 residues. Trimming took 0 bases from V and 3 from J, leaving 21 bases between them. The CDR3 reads CSARDTRTISGNYNSPLHF. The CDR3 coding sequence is TGCAGTGCTAGAGATACACGCACCATATCGGGGAACTATAATTCACCCCTCCACTTT.

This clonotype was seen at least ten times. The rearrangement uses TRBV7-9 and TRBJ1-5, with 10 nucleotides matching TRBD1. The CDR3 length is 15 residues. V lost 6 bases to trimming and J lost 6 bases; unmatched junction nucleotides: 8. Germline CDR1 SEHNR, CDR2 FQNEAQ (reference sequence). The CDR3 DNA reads TGTGCCAGCAGTCCCGGGACAGGGGAGGTTCAGCCCCAGCATTTT. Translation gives CASSPGTGEVQPQHF.

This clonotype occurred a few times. The CDR3 sequence: CASSQVTGGTDTQYF. Here the CDR3 DNA reads TGTGCCAGCAGCCAAGTGACAGGGGGGACAGATACGCAGTATTTT. The chain joins TRBV7-3 to TRBJ2-3; the match to TRBD1 covers 9 bases. J was trimmed by 3 bases and V by 5 bases; bases with no gene match: 6. CDR3 size: 15 residues. In germline, CDR1 is SGHTA, CDR2 FQGTGA. The whole variable domain, remainder taken from reference TRBV7-3 and TRBJ2-3, is GAGVSQTPSNKVTEKGKYVELRCDPISGHTALYWYRQSLGQGPEFLIYFQGTGAADDSGLPNDRFFAVRPEGSVSTLKIQRTERGDSAVYLCASSQVTGGTDTQYFGPGTRLTVL.

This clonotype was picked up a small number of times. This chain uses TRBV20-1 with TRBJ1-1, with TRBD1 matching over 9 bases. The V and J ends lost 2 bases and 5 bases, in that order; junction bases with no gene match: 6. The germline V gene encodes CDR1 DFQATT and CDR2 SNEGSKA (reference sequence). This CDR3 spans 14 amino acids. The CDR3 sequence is CSARWETGGTEAFF. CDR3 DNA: TGCAGTGCTAGATGGGAGACAGGGGGTACTGAAGCTTTCTTT.

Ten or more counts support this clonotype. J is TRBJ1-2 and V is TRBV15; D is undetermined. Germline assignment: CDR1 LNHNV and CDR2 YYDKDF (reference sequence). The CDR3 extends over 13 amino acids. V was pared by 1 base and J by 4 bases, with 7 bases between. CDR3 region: CATSRGVTYGYTF. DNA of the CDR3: TGTGCCACCAGCAGAGGGGTTACCTATGGCTACACCTTC.

The CDR3 DNA is TGTGCCAGCAGCTCTCCACTGAAATCTCGGGGGAGAACTAATGAAAAACTGTTTTTT. It specifies CASSSPLKSRGRTNEKLFF. The gene calls are TRBV5-5 and TRBJ1-4; a weak D match, TRBD1 (5 bases). The CDR3 consists of 19 residues. The V and J ends lost 3 bases and 1 base respectively, with 22 bases between them. Germline V gives CDR1 SGHKS, CDR2 YYEKEE (reference sequence).